Following are 30 T cell receptor beta chains from one sample sequenced in a study of T cell repertoires in cytomegalovirus infection. The antigens for these receptors are not known. TCRdb re-derived calls from the reads in MiXCR, one entry per CDR3 protein. This table holds 200,000 to 250,000 distinct CDR3 sequences, around two fifths found once. This sample comprised CD8+ T cells from cultured PBMCs, obtained from culture after CMV antigen stimulation. These receptors all stem from a human donor in good health (CMV status not recorded). Some clones in this sample may be carry-over from other donors' samples.

This clonotype was seen a single time. J is TRBJ2-4 and V is TRBV6-2 or TRBV6-3; D is unclear. The CDR3 is 16 amino acids. V shed 1 base and J shed 1 base, with 11 bases lying between them. CDR1 is MNHEY, CDR2 SVGEGT, per germline. CDR3 bases: TGTGCCAGCAGTTACTTGGTCGCAACCGCCAAAAACATTCAGTACTTC. Protein sequence: CASSYLVATAKNIQYF.

The rearrangement links TRBV7-3 to TRBJ2-1; D perhaps matches TRBD2 (6 bases). With 4 bases removed from V and 0 bases from J, the gap between germline ends came to 10 bases. CDR1 is SGHTA and CDR2 is FQGTGA in the germline V gene. The CDR3 sequence is 15 residues long. The CDR3 nucleotides are TGTGCCAGCAGCTACGGGGGTAACTCCTACAATGAGCAGTTCTTC. The encoded protein is CASSYGGNSYNEQFF.

The gene calls are TRBV19 and TRBJ1-6, with a weak D call TRBD1 (6 bases). CDR1 is LNHDA, CDR2 SQIVND, per germline (reference sequence). This CDR3 has 15 amino acids. Trimming took off 7 bases at V and 10 bases at J, with 20 bases between the two ends. In nucleotides, the CDR3 is TGTGCCAGTACCCGAGGGGGGGACGGTGGATCACCCCTCCACTTT. It codes for CASTRGGDGGSPLHF.

The chain has TRBV7-9 and TRBJ2-3; 9 nucleotides align to TRBD2. The CDR3 loop spans 16 amino acids. Germline trimming cut 3 bases from V and 4 bases from J; bases unmatched to any gene: 8. CDR1 SEHNR and CDR2 FQNEAQ come from the germline V gene (reference sequence). The CDR3 sequence: CASSFDLAGIADTQYF. The CDR3 nucleotides read TGTGCCAGCAGCTTTGATCTAGCGGGGATTGCAGATACGCAGTATTTT. Full variable domain (missing parts from reference TRBV7-9 and TRBJ2-3): DTGVSQNPRHKITKRGQNVTFRCDPISEHNRLYWYRQTLGQGPEFLTYFQNEAQLEKSRLLSDRFSAERPKGSFSTLEIQRTEQGDSAMYLCASSFDLAGIADTQYFGPGTRLTVL.

This clonotype has more than one count but fewer than ten. The CDR3 coding sequence is TGTGCCAGCAGAAAGACCCTCCAAGAGACCCAGTACTTC. Translating it yields CASRKTLQETQYF. The rearrangement joins TRBV27 to TRBJ2-5; no clear D gene. Germline-derived CDR1 and CDR2 are MNHEY and SMNVEV (reference sequence). Trimming shortened V by 6 bases and J by 1 base, and 9 bases separated the two germline ends. The CDR3 is 13 residues long.

V usage is TRBV20-1 and J usage is TRBJ2-1, with unresolved D. CDR1 and CDR2 (germline): DFQATT, SNEGSKA (reference sequence). Trimming left V 2 bases short and J 2 bases short, with 16 bases between. This CDR3 comprises 16 residues. CDR3 amino acids: CSARTESSSPYNEQFF. For the CDR3, the DNA is TGCAGTGCTAGAACAGAGTCAAGTTCCCCCTACAATGAGCAGTTCTTC.

This clonotype was recorded many times. The chain has TRBV7-6 and TRBJ2-1; D tentatively reads TRBD1 or TRBD2 (5 bases each). Germline values: CDR1 SGHVS, CDR2 FNYEAQ. The CDR3 spans 16 residues. V lost 6 bases and J lost 0, with 15 bases in between. The CDR3 region is CASSPQVRGSYNEQFF. DNA of the CDR3: TGTGCCAGCAGTCCACAGGTTCGGGGCTCCTACAATGAGCAGTTCTTC. The variable domain in full, with the rest retrieved from reference TRBV7-6 and TRBJ2-1, is GAGVSQSPRYKVTKRGQDVALRCDPISGHVSLYWYRQALGQGPEFLTYFNYEAQQDKSGLPNDRFSAERPEGSISTLTIQRTEQRDSAMYRCASSPQVRGSYNEQFFGPGTRLTVL.

The CDR3 is CASSLSGGRNSPLHF. CDR3 sequence (DNA): TGTGCCAGCAGTTTATCGGGGGGTAGGAATTCACCCCTCCACTTT. The chain has TRBV12-3 or TRBV12-4 and TRBJ1-6, with D tentatively TRBD1 (5 bases). Trimming stripped 2 bases from V and 7 bases from J, with 12 bases between. The CDR3 has 15 residues.

This clonotype was detected ten times or more. The chain couples TRBV7-8 to TRBJ1-2; 11 bases align to TRBD1. This CDR3 spans 15 amino acids. The germline V gene has CDR1 SGHVS and CDR2 FQNEAQ. V gave up 5 bases and J gave up 2 bases; unmatched junction bases: 4. DNA of the CDR3: TGTGCCAGCAGCAACCGGGACAGGGGGAACTATGGCTACACCTTC. Translated: CASSNRDRGNYGYTF.

The chain couples TRBV7-9 to TRBJ2-1; 8 bases line up with TRBD1. From germline, CDR1 is SEHNR and CDR2 FQNEAQ (reference sequence). The CDR3 spans 16 residues. V shed 1 base, J shed 7 bases, and the junction held 9 bases outside the gene matches. The CDR3: CASSLGGTGAGNEQFF. CDR3 in DNA: TGTGCCAGCAGCTTAGGGGGGACAGGTGCTGGGAATGAGCAGTTCTTC.

This clonotype was observed a handful of times. The rearrangement joins TRBV7-3 to TRBJ1-1, with D tentatively TRBD1 (6 bases). Trimming removed 3 bases at V and 7 bases at J, with 12 bases between. The CDR3 totals 13 residues. Germline V gene data show CDR1 as SGHTA and CDR2 as FQGTGA. CDR3 DNA sequence: TGTGCCAGCAGCTTGGAAGTGGACAGTGAAGCTTTCTTT. Its translation is CASSLEVDSEAFF. Using reference TRBV7-3 and TRBJ1-1 for the parts outside the CDR3, the full variable domain is GAGVSQTPSNKVTEKGKYVELRCDPISGHTALYWYRQSLGQGPEFLIYFQGTGAADDSGLPNDRFFAVRPEGSVSTLKIQRTERGDSAVYLCASSLEVDSEAFFGQGTRLTVV.

This clonotype was found a few times. The gene calls are TRBV7-8 and TRBJ2-2, with D perhaps given as TRBD1 or TRBD2 (6 bases each). V was clipped by 5 bases and J by 3 bases, with 16 bases between them. Per germline, CDR1 SGHVS and CDR2 FQNEAQ. This CDR3 is built from 16 residues. CDR3: CASSRPGGRDTGELFF. The CDR3 DNA reads TGTGCCAGCAGCCGCCCTGGGGGGCGCGACACCGGGGAGCTGTTTTTT.

This clonotype has only a few counts. The chain uses TRBV7-9 and TRBJ2-7, with TRBD1 identical over 8 bases. In germline, CDR1 is SEHNR, CDR2 FQNEAQ (reference sequence). The CDR3 has 14 residues. The V gene end was trimmed by 5 bases and the J gene end by 6 bases; junction bases not matched to a gene: 9. Here the CDR3 reads CASSTPPDRGEQYF. DNA of the CDR3: TGTGCCAGCAGCACTCCCCCTGACAGGGGCGAGCAGTACTTC. The whole variable domain, filled in from reference TRBV7-9 and TRBJ2-7, reads DTGVSQNPRHKITKRGQNVTFRCDPISEHNRLYWYRQTLGQGPEFLTYFQNEAQLEKSRLLSDRFSAERPKGSFSTLEIQRTEQGDSAMYLCASSTPPDRGEQYFGPGTRLTVT.

V and J are TRBV6-2 or TRBV6-3 and TRBJ2-3; D call uncertain. Per the germline V gene, CDR1 is MNHEY and CDR2 is SVGEGT. V gave up 4 bases and J gave up 8 bases, with 10 bases separating them. The CDR3 sequence is 12 residues long. The CDR3 DNA sequence: TGTGCCAGCAGTTCAGCATCAGCTACGCAGTATTTT. Protein product: CASSSASATQYF.

The rearrangement links TRBV20-1 to TRBJ2-2; 12 bases agree with TRBD2. The CDR3 length is 19 residues. The V segment lost 2 bases and the J segment 0 bases; nucleotides outside the gene matches: 10. The germline V gene encodes CDR1 DFQATT and CDR2 SNEGSKA (reference sequence). For the CDR3, the DNA is TGCAGTGCTAGACCGGGACTAGCGGGCCAGGGGGCGAACACCGGGGAGCTGTTTTTT. This encodes CSARPGLAGQGANTGELFF.

The V call is TRBV9, the J call TRBJ2-7; 13 nucleotides agree with TRBD2. V was clipped by 4 bases and J by 2 bases; unmatched bases: 9. Germline lookup yields CDR1 SGDLS and CDR2 YYNGEE. The CDR3 has 17 amino acids. Here the CDR3 reads CASSPPGTSGEPYEQYF. The CDR3 DNA follows: TGTGCCAGCAGCCCCCCGGGGACTAGCGGGGAACCCTACGAGCAGTACTTC.

This clonotype was recorded many times. The J gene is TRBJ1-2, the V gene TRBV10-3; D gene uncertain. This CDR3 comprises 14 residues. V lost 3 bases and J 0 bases, leaving 8 bases between the germline ends. Germline V gene data show CDR1 as ENHRY and CDR2 as SYGVKD. CDR3 protein: CAISDGSSNYGYTF. Written as DNA, the CDR3 is TGTGCCATCAGTGACGGCAGCTCTAACTATGGCTACACCTTC.

This clonotype was observed a few times. The V and J genes are TRBV10-3 and TRBJ2-1; D unresolved. There are 12 residues in the CDR3. Looked up from germline, CDR1 is ENHRY and CDR2 is SYGVKD. Trimming pared 3 bases from V and 3 bases from J, leaving 3 bases between. The DNA of the CDR3 is TGTGCCATCAGTGACAGCTACAATGAGCAGTTCTTC. Protein sequence: CAISDSYNEQFF.

The chain recombines TRBV2 with TRBJ2-7; D gene ambiguous. In germline, CDR1 is SNHLY, CDR2 FYNNEI. This CDR3 comprises 15 residues. Trimming removed 3 bases from V and 0 bases from J, with 12 bases in between. CDR3 protein: CASSDWRFPSYEQYF. Written as DNA, the CDR3 is TGTGCCAGCAGTGATTGGCGGTTCCCCTCCTACGAGCAGTACTTC.

The chain joins TRBV2 to TRBJ2-3; a possible D gene is TRBD1 (5 bases). This CDR3 is built from 15 residues. Trimming stripped 9 bases from V and 2 bases from J, with 18 bases between. The germline CDR1 and CDR2 sequences are SNHLY and FYNNEI. The CDR3: CASAEDIGITDTQYF. The CDR3 DNA is TGTGCCAGTGCCGAGGACATAGGAATCACAGATACGCAGTATTTT.

There are a few counts of this clonotype. This rearrangement joins TRBV11-1 to TRBJ2-1, with 7 bases matching TRBD1. J was trimmed by 4 bases and V by 2 bases; bases with no gene match: 8. CDR3 size: 16 residues. The germline V gene has CDR1 SGHAT and CDR2 FQDESV (reference sequence). CDR3 region: CASSLQPRQGYNEQFF. The CDR3 DNA sequence: TGTGCCAGCAGCTTACAGCCCCGACAGGGTTACAATGAGCAGTTCTTC.

The chain is built from TRBV27 and TRBJ2-7; the D gene is possibly TRBD2 (6 bases). CDR3 size: 15 residues. V shed 0 bases and J shed 3 bases, with 12 bases lying between them. Germline CDR1 reads MNHEY; CDR2 reads SMNVEV (reference sequence). The CDR3 sequence is CASSLSGSGIYEQYF. The CDR3 nucleotides read TGTGCCAGCAGTTTATCGGGTAGCGGAATCTACGAGCAGTACTTC.

This clonotype was counted ten times or more. The chain joins TRBV12-5 to TRBJ2-5, with D unresolved. The germline V gene encodes CDR1 LGHNT and CDR2 FRNRAP. The germline V and J ends were trimmed by 9 bases and 3 bases, with 20 bases remaining between them. The CDR3 sequence is 15 residues long. The CDR3 region has the DNA TGTGCTAGCCCCCCCCGACTGGTGGGAAAAGAGACCCAGTACTTC. This codes for CASPPRLVGKETQYF.

This chain connects TRBV10-2 to TRBJ1-2, with D tentatively TRBD1 (6 bases). CDR3 size: 13 residues. Germline V gives CDR1 WSHSY, CDR2 SAAADI. The V and J ends lost 7 bases and 12 bases respectively, with 21 bases between them. Here the CDR3 DNA reads TGCGCCAGCACTGGGTCGGGGGAACAGGGTGACACCTTC. Protein product: CASTGSGEQGDTF.

V and J are TRBV6-6 and TRBJ1-5; tentative D call: TRBD1 (5 bases). Germline V gene sequence: CDR1 MNHNY, CDR2 SVGAGI (reference sequence). The CDR3 runs 18 residues. The V end was cut by 6 bases, the J end by 5 bases, with 26 bases between. The CDR3 region is CASSPRWGRVYLDQPQHF. CDR3 in DNA: TGTGCCAGCAGCCCCCGGTGGGGCCGGGTTTATTTGGATCAGCCCCAGCATTTT.

The rearrangement uses TRBV28 and TRBJ2-7, with 10 bases lining up with TRBD1. The CDR3 has 15 amino acids. Germline V gene sequence: CDR1 MDHEN, CDR2 SYDVKM. The V segment lost 3 bases and the J segment 7 bases; nucleotides outside the gene matches: 9. The CDR3 protein is CASSFPGTGVLEQYF. DNA of the CDR3: TGTGCCAGCAGTTTCCCCGGGACAGGGGTCCTGGAGCAGTACTTC. The variable domain in full, with the rest retrieved from reference TRBV28 and TRBJ2-7, is DVKVTQSSRYLVKRTGEKVFLECVQDMDHENMFWYRQDPGLGLRLIYFSYDVKMKEKGDIPEGYSVSREKKERFSLILESASTNQTSMYLCASSFPGTGVLEQYFGPGTRLTVT.

The chain combines TRBV3-1 with TRBJ2-3; D could derive from TRBD1 or TRBD2 (6 bases each). Per the germline V gene, CDR1 is LGHDT and CDR2 is YNNKEL (reference sequence). V was clipped by 4 bases and J by 2 bases, with 10 bases between them. The CDR3 sequence is 14 residues long. The CDR3 DNA reads as TGTGCCAGCAGCCGGGGGGCGGCCACAGATACGCAGTATTTT. Protein sequence: CASSRGAATDTQYF.

This chain uses TRBV27 with TRBJ1-4; D not resolved. Germline lookup yields CDR1 MNHEY and CDR2 SMNVEV (reference sequence). This CDR3 is 14 amino acids long. V was clipped by 2 bases and J by 8 bases, with 12 bases between them. CDR3 loop: CASSLGSLREKLFF. Written as DNA, the CDR3 is TGTGCCAGCAGTTTAGGCTCCCTCAGGGAAAAACTGTTTTTT.

The rearrangement uses TRBV15 and TRBJ1-5; tentatively, D is TRBD1 (5 bases). Germline CDR1 LNHNV, CDR2 YYDKDF (reference sequence). The CDR3 has 14 amino acids. V lost 3 bases and J lost 4, with 10 bases in between. The CDR3: CATSSRGENQPQHF. Written as DNA, the CDR3 is TGTGCCACCAGCAGCAGAGGGGAGAATCAGCCCCAGCATTTT.

This clonotype occurred many times. This chain connects TRBV7-2 to TRBJ2-7; the match to TRBD2 covers 8 bases. This CDR3 has 16 amino acids. Per germline, CDR1 SGHTA and CDR2 FQGNSA. Unmatched junction bases numbered 9, after V lost 1 base and J lost 4 bases. CDR3 coding DNA: TGTGCCAGCAGCTTAGAAGGCGGGAGGACAGATTACGAGCAGTACTTC. Its protein product is CASSLEGGRTDYEQYF.